These 21 T cell receptor beta chains originate from one sample sequenced in a study of siplizumab effects on memory and regulatory T cells. The repertoire was sequenced with immunoSEQ multiplex PCR; TCRdb's copy has only in-frame clones and lacks some. This table holds 94,000 or so clones, roughly 96% found once. The sample was naive CD4+ T cells sorted from blood. The receptors shown here come from a human donor in good health.

The chain carries TRBV6-5 and TRBJ2-5; tentative D call: TRBD2 (5 bases). This CDR3 comprises 14 residues. Trimming took 6 bases from V and 1 from J, leaving 12 bases between them. CDR1 and CDR2 (germline): MNHEY, SVGAGI. The CDR3 DNA sequence: TGTGCCAGCAGCCAAGGGAGAATCCAAGAGACCCAGTACTTC. Amino acid sequence: CASSQGRIQETQYF.

The genes are TRBV5-1 and TRBJ1-1, with a possible D match to TRBD1 (6 bases). Germline-derived CDR1 and CDR2 are SGHRS and YFSETQ. The V gene lost 3 bases and the J gene lost 1 base, with 10 bases spanning the gap. CDR3 length: 14 amino acids. Here the CDR3 DNA reads TGCGCCAGCAGCTGGTCCAGGGGGAACACTGAAGCTTTCTTT. This codes for CASSWSRGNTEAFF.

The chain uses TRBV18 and TRBJ2-3, with no clear D. The V gene lost 4 bases and the J gene lost 5 bases, with 4 bases spanning the gap. This CDR3 is built from 11 residues. The germline CDR1 and CDR2 sequences are KGHSH and LQKENI. As DNA, the CDR3 is TGTGCCAGCTCACGGGGAGATACGCAGTATTTT. Its translation is CASSRGDTQYF.

The chain joins TRBV18 to TRBJ1-6, with D perhaps TRBD1 (6 bases). The CDR3 consists of 16 residues. V gave up 2 bases and J gave up 3 bases, with 11 bases separating them. Germline CDR1 and CDR2: KGHSH and LQKENI. This CDR3 reads CASSPIQDSYNSPLHF. Here the CDR3 DNA reads TGTGCCAGCTCACCAATTCAGGACAGCTATAATTCACCCCTCCACTTT.

The CDR3, as DNA: TGCGCCAGCAGCTTGGGGGTATCGAATAATGAAAAACTGTTTTTT. Protein sequence: CASSLGVSNNEKLFF. The chain recombines TRBV5-1 with TRBJ1-4, with D uncertain. The CDR3 contains 15 residues. The germline V gene has CDR1 SGHRS and CDR2 YFSETQ. Trimming left V 0 bases short and J 4 bases short, with 10 bases between.

In this sample, this clone turned up a few times. The rearrangement joins TRBV18 to TRBJ1-1, with 10 bases aligning to TRBD1. The CDR3 has 16 amino acids. V trimming: 3 bases; J trimming: 5 bases; junction bases outside the gene matches: 9. Germline loops: CDR1 KGHSH, CDR2 LQKENI. As DNA, the CDR3 is TGTGCCAGCTCACCCCGGGACAGGGGTGGGGGAACTGAAGCTTTCTTT. The encoded protein is CASSPRDRGGGTEAFF.

The chain links TRBV6-5 to TRBJ2-3, with a tentative D call TRBD1 (6 bases). The ends were cut back, 5 bases at V and 6 bases at J, with 6 bases in the middle. The CDR3 extends over 11 amino acids. CDR1 and CDR2 from the germline V gene are MNHEY and SVGAGI. Written as DNA, the CDR3 is TGTGCCAGCAGTGACAGGGATACGCAGTATTTT. Its translation is CASSDRDTQYF.

The chain is built from TRBV30 and TRBJ1-1, with a possible D match to TRBD1 (6 bases). Trimming pared 0 bases from V and 3 bases from J, leaving 8 bases between. The CDR3 has 13 amino acids. Germline values: CDR1 GTSNPN, CDR2 SVGIG (reference sequence). The CDR3 bases are TGTGCCTGGAGTGTACAGGGAGACACTGAAGCTTTCTTT. This sequence encodes CAWSVQGDTEAFF.

This clone was recorded only once. The J gene is TRBJ2-6, the V gene TRBV4-2, with a possible D match to TRBD1 (6 bases). Germline assignment: CDR1 LGHNA and CDR2 YNFKEQ. The V and J ends lost 3 bases and 4 bases respectively, with 10 bases between them. The CDR3 covers 15 residues. The CDR3 spells CASSQGTPGANVLTF. The CDR3 DNA reads TGTGCCAGCAGCCAGGGGACACCGGGGGCCAACGTCCTGACTTTC.

J is TRBJ1-2 and V is TRBV10-3; D unresolved. The V and J ends lost 0 bases and 5 bases respectively, with 4 bases between them. CDR3 size: 12 residues. Germline lookup yields CDR1 ENHRY and CDR2 SYGVKD. The CDR3: CAISESKYGYTF. The CDR3 region has the DNA TGTGCCATCAGTGAGTCGAAGTATGGCTACACCTTC.

The J gene is TRBJ1-6, the V gene TRBV4-1, with 7 bases identical to TRBD1. CDR1 and CDR2 from the germline V gene are MGHRA and YSYEKL. CDR3 length: 18 residues. The V gene end was trimmed by 4 bases and the J gene end by 0 bases; junction bases not matched to a gene: 9. CDR3 in amino acids: CASSPKDRSSSYNSPLHF. CDR3 DNA sequence: TGCGCCAGCAGCCCGAAGGACAGGTCAAGCTCCTATAATTCACCCCTCCACTTT.

This rearrangement joins TRBV6-1 to TRBJ1-1; D not certain. The CDR3 has 15 amino acids. Germline-derived CDR1 and CDR2 are MNHNS and SASEGT. Trimming pared 2 bases from V and 0 bases from J, leaving 10 bases between. The CDR3, as DNA: TGTGCCAGCAGTGAACATCCGGGCGTGAACACTGAAGCTTTCTTT. This translates into CASSEHPGVNTEAFF.

In DNA form, the CDR3 reads TGCGCCAGCAGCTTGGCGGGGGCTTACGTCGACGAGCAGTACTTC. This codes for CASSLAGAYVDEQYF. The genes are TRBV5-1 and TRBJ2-7; D tentatively fits TRBD1 or TRBD2 (6 bases each). The germline V gene encodes CDR1 SGHRS and CDR2 YFSETQ. The ends were cut back, 0 bases at V and 5 bases at J, with 15 bases in the middle. The CDR3 is made up of 15 amino acids.

The chain joins TRBV12-5 to TRBJ2-2; TRBD1 might be the D (6 bases). The CDR3 is 16 amino acids. The V end was cut by 6 bases, the J end by 0 bases, with 14 bases between. CDR1 LGHNT and CDR2 FRNRAP come from the germline V gene. CDR3 sequence (DNA): TGTGCTAGTGGACGTTCAGGGGCAGCGAACACCGGGGAGCTGTTTTTT. Protein product: CASGRSGAANTGELFF.

This rearrangement joins TRBV19 to TRBJ1-1; unclear D gene. This CDR3 comprises 16 residues. The germline V and J ends were trimmed by 1 base and 1 base, with 13 bases remaining between them. Germline values: CDR1 LNHDA, CDR2 SQIVND (reference sequence). As DNA, the CDR3 is TGTGCCAGTAGTATAGCCACTATGATACAGAACACTGAAGCTTTCTTT. Residues: CASSIATMIQNTEAFF.

The V gene is TRBV28, the J gene TRBJ1-1, with D tentatively TRBD1 (6 bases). The CDR3 loop spans 13 amino acids. Looked up from germline, CDR1 is MDHEN and CDR2 is SYDVKM. CDR3 in DNA: TGTGGCACCACCGGGACATTCAACACTGAAGCTTTCTTT. This gives the protein CGTTGTFNTEAFF.

The chain recombines TRBV29-1 with TRBJ1-2, with D unclear. The V end lost 4 bases, the J end lost 4 bases, and 10 bases lay between the germline ends. Germline CDR1 and CDR2: SQVTM and ANQGSEA. CDR3 size: 12 residues. The CDR3 region is CSVAGTTYGYTF. DNA of the CDR3: TGCAGCGTTGCAGGCACTACCTATGGCTACACCTTC.

The chain joins TRBV6-6 to TRBJ1-6; D is unresolved. The CDR3 contains 13 residues. V was trimmed by 5 bases and J by 10 bases, leaving 12 bases between them. Per the germline V gene, CDR1 is MNHNY and CDR2 is SVGAGI (reference sequence). Here the CDR3 reads CASSETFGSPLHF. The CDR3 DNA sequence: TGTGCCAGCAGTGAGACGTTTGGCTCACCCCTCCACTTT.

The CDR3 sequence: CAAEDREDNQPQHF. The CDR3 nucleotides read TGTGCCGCAGAGGACAGAGAAGACAATCAGCCCCAGCATTTT. The V gene is TRBV27, the J gene TRBJ1-5, with TRBD1 as a possible D gene (6 bases). CDR3 size: 14 residues. The V and J ends lost 11 bases and 3 bases respectively, with 17 bases between them. Germline loops: CDR1 MNHEY, CDR2 SMNVEV (reference sequence).

The chain joins TRBV27 to TRBJ2-3, with a weak D call TRBD2 (5 bases). CDR3 size: 13 residues. The ends were cut back, 7 bases at V and 10 bases at J, with 18 bases in the middle. The germline gives CDR1 MNHEY, CDR2 SMNVEV (reference sequence). In nucleotides, the CDR3 is TGTGCCAGCACCGTTTCGAGGGATGGGTCGCAGTATTTT. Translating gives CASTVSRDGSQYF.

The chain couples TRBV5-4 to TRBJ1-2; no reliable D call. CDR1 and CDR2 from the germline V gene are SGHNT and YYREEE (reference sequence). The CDR3 loop spans 14 amino acids. The V and J ends lost 4 bases and 1 base respectively, with 11 bases between them. CDR3 protein: CASSPKEFNYGYTF. In DNA form, the CDR3 reads TGTGCCAGCAGCCCGAAGGAATTTAACTATGGCTACACCTTC.